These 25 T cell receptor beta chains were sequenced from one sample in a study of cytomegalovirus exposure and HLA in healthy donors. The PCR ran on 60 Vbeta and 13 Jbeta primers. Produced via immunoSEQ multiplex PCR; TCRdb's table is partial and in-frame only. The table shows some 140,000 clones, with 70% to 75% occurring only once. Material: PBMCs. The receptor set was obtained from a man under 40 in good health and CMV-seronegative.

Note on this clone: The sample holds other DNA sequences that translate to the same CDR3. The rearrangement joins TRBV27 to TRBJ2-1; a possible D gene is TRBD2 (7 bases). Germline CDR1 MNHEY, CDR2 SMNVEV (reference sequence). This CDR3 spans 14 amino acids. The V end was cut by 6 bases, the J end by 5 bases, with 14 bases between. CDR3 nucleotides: TGTGCCAGCAGGAAGGGGGGGGTCAACAATGAGCAGTTCTTC. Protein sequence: CASRKGGVNNEQFF.

This CDR3 reads CASSPTGGNTEAFF. The CDR3 DNA sequence: TGTGCCAGCAGTCCGACAGGTGGGAACACTGAAGCTTTCTTT. The gene calls are TRBV6-1 and TRBJ1-1; D is possibly TRBD1 (6 bases). The CDR3 is 14 amino acids. Per germline, CDR1 MNHNS and CDR2 SASEGT. The V end was cut by 5 bases, the J end by 1 base, with 11 bases between.

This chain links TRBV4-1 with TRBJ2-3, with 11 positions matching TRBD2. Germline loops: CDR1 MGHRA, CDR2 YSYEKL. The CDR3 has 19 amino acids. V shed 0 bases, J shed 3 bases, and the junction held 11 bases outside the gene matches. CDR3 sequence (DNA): TGCGCCAGCAGCCAAGAGGATAGCGGGAGGGCCGAAGTTACAGATACGCAGTATTTT. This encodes CASSQEDSGRAEVTDTQYF.

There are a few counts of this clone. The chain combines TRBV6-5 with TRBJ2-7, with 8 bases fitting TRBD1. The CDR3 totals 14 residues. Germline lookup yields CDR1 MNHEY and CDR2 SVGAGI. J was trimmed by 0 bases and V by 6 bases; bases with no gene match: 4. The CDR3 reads CASRGQGLSYEQYF. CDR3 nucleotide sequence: TGTGCCAGCAGAGGACAGGGTCTCTCCTACGAGCAGTACTTC.

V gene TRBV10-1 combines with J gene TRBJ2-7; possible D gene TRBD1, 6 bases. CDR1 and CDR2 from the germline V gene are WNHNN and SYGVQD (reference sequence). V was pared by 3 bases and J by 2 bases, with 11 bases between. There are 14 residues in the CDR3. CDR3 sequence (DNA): TGCGCCAGCAGTGAAGCGGCAGGGGCCTACGAGCAGTACTTC. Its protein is CASSEAAGAYEQYF.

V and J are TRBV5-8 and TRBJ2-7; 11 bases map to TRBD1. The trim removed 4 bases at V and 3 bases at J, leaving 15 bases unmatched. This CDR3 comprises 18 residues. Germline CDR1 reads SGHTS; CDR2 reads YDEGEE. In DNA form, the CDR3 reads TGTGCCAGCAGCGCTGGACAGGGGGCACCCGGGAGGCGCTACGAGCAGTACTTC. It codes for CASSAGQGAPGRRYEQYF.

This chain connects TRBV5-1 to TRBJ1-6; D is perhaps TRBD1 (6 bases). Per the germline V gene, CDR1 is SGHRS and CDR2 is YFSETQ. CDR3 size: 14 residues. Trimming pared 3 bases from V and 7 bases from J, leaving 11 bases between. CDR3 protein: CASSSGVMNSPLHF. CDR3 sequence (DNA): TGCGCCAGCAGCTCAGGGGTAATGAATTCACCCCTCCACTTT.

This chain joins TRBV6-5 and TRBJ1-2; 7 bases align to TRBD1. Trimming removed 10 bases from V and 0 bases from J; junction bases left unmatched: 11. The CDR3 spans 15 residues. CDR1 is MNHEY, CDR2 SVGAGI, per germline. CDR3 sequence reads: CAIRDSNLANYGYTF. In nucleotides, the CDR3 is TGTGCCATCCGGGACAGCAACTTAGCTAACTATGGCTACACCTTC.

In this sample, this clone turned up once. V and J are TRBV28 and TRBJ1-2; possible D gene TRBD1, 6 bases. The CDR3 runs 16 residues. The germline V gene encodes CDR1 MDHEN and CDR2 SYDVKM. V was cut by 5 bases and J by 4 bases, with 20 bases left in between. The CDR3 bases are TGTGCCAGCAGTCTCCCCGAGGGGGGGGATGGCTATGGCTACACCTTC. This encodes CASSLPEGGDGYGYTF.

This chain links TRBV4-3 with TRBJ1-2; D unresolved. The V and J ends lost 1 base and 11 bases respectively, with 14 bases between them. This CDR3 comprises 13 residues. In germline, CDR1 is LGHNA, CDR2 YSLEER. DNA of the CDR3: TGCGCCAGCAGCCAAGGTTTCGAGGGAGATTACACCTTC. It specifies CASSQGFEGDYTF.

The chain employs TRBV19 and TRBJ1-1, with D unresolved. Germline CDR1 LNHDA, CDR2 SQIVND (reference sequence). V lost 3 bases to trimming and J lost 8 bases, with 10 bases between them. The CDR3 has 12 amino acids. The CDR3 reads CASSMPGREAFF. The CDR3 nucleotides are TGTGCCAGTAGTATGCCCGGCAGGGAAGCTTTCTTT.

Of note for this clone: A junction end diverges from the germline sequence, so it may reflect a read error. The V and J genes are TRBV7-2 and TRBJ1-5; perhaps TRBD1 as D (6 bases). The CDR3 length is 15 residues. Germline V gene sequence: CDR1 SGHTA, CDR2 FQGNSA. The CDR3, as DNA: TGTGCCAGCAGCCAAATGGGAGGGGGTAATCAGCCCCGGCATTTT. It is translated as CASSQMGGGNQPRHF.

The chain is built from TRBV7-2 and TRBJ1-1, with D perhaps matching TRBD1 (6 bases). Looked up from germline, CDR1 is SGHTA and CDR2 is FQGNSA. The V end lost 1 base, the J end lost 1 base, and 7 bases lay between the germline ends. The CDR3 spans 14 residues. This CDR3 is CASSLGRGNTEAFF. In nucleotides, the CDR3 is TGTGCCAGCAGCTTAGGCAGGGGGAACACTGAAGCTTTCTTT.

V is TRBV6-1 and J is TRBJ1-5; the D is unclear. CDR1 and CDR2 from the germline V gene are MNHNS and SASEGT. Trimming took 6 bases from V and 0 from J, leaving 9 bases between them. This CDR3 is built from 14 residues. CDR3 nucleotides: TGTGCCAGCAGGATTGACTATAGCAATCAGCCCCAGCATTTT. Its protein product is CASRIDYSNQPQHF.

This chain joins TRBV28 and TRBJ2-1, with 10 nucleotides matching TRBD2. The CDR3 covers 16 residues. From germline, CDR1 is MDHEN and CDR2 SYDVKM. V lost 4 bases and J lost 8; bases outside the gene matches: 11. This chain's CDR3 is CASSYPLSGGAYEQFF. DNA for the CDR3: TGTGCCAGCAGTTACCCCCTCAGCGGGGGGGCCTATGAGCAGTTCTTC.

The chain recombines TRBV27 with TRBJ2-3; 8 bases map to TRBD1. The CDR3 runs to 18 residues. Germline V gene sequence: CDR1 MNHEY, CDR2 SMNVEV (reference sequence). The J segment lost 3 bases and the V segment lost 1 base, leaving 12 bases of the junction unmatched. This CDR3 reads CASSLFGAGGFVTDTQYF. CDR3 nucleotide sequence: TGTGCCAGCAGTTTATTTGGGGCAGGGGGCTTTGTGACAGATACGCAGTATTTT.

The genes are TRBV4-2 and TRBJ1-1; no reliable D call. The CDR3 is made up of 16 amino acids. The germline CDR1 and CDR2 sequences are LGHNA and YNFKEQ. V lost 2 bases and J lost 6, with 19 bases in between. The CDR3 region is CASSQTTLFSNAEAFF. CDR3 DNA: TGTGCCAGCAGCCAAACTACTTTGTTTTCTAACGCTGAAGCTTTCTTT.

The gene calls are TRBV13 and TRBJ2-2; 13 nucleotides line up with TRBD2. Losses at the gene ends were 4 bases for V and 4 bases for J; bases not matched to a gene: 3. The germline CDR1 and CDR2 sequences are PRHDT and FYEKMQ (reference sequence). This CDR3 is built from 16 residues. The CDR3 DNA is TGTGCCAGCAGCTCGACTAGCGGGAGGAGCACCGGGGAGCTGTTTTTT. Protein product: CASSSTSGRSTGELFF.

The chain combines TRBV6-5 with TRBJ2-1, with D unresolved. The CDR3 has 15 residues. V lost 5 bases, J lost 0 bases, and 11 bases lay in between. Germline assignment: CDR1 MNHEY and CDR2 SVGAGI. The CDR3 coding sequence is TGTGCCAGCAGTCCGATCGAGAGCTCCTACAATGAGCAGTTCTTC. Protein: CASSPIESSYNEQFF.

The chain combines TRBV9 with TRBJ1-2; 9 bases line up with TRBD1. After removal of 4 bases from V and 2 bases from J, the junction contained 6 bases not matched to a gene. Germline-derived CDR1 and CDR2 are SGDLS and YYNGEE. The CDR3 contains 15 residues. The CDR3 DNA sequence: TGTGCCAGCAGCCCGTGGGACAGGGTGAACTATGGCTACACCTTC. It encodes CASSPWDRVNYGYTF.

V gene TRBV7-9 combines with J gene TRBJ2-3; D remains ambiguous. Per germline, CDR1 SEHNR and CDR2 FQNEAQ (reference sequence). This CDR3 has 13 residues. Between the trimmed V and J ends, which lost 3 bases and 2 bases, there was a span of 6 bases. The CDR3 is CASSFGVTDTQYF. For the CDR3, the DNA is TGTGCCAGCAGCTTCGGAGTCACAGATACGCAGTATTTT. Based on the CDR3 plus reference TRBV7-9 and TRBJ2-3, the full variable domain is DTGVSQNPRHKITKRGQNVTFRCDPISEHNRLYWYRQTLGQGPEFLTYFQNEAQLEKSRLLSDRFSAERPKGSFSTLEIQRTEQGDSAMYLCASSFGVTDTQYFGPGTRLTVL.

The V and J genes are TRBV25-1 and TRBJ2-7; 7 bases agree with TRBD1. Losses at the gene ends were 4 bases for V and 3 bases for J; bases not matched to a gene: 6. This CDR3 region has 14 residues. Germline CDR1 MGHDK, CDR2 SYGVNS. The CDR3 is CASSAPGQSYEQYF. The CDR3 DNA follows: TGTGCCAGCAGTGCACCGGGACAGAGCTACGAGCAGTACTTC.

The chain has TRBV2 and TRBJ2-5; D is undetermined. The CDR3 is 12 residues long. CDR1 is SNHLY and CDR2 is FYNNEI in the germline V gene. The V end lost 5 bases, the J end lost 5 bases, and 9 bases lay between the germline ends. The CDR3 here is CASSQVVETQYF. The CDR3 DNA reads TGTGCCAGCAGTCAGGTGGTGGAGACCCAGTACTTC.

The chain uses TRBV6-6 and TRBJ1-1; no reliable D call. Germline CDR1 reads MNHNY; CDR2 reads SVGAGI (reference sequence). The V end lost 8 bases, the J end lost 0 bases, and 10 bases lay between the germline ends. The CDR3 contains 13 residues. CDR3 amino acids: CASPQHLNTEAFF. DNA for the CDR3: TGTGCCAGCCCTCAACATCTGAACACTGAAGCTTTCTTT.

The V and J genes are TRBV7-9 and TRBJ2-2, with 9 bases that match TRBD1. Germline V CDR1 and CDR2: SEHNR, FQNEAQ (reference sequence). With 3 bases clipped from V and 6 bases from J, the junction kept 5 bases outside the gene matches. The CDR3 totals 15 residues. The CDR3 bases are TGTGCCAGCAGCTTGGGACAGGGTTTCCCCGGGGAGCTGTTTTTT. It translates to CASSLGQGFPGELFF. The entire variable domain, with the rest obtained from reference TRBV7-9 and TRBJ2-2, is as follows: DTGVSQNPRHKITKRGQNVTFRCDPISEHNRLYWYRQTLGQGPEFLTYFQNEAQLEKSRLLSDRFSAERPKGSFSTLEIQRTEQGDSAMYLCASSLGQGFPGELFFGEGSRLTVL.